This T cell receptor (beta chain) was observed in a study of memory CD4+ T cells and cytomegalovirus serostatus. The sort gate was single viable CD3+CD4+CD8-CD45RO+ cells for memory CD4+ T cells. V trimming: 2 bases; J trimming: 8 bases; junction bases outside the gene matches: 6. Germline V gene lookup returns CDR1 SNHLY and CDR2 FYNNEI. The CDR3 sequence is 14 residues long. The repertoire was sequenced with immunoSEQ multiplex PCR; TCRdb's copy has only in-frame clones and lacks some. The sample shows about 50,000 clones, 70% to 85% of them seen only once. This clone is a singleton in its sample. This receptor was identified in an adult in good health and CMV-seronegative. Sequencing was done on a sample of memory CD4+ T cells from blood. This chain links TRBV2 with TRBJ2-3, with 8 nucleotides matching TRBD2. The CDR3 protein is CASSEPGLAATQYF. The CDR3 DNA follows: TGTGCCAGCAGTGAACCCGGACTAGCAGCTACGCAGTATTTT.